The sequence of this TCR beta chain was determined in a study of CD8 T cells in Susac syndrome. With random hexamers, reverse transcription was performed on about 0.5 to 1 ug of RNA. MiXCR, applied by TCRdb to the immunoSEQ multiplex PCR reads, yields one record per CDR3 protein. The repertoire consists of 150,000 or so distinct CDR3 sequences, with approximately 95% occurring once and the leading ten covering 0.16%. This CDR3 region has 13 residues. Trimming took 3 bases from V and 2 from J, leaving 7 bases between them. CDR1 is KGHSH and CDR2 is LQKENI in the germline V gene. This clonotype was obtained from a human donor with Susac syndrome. V is TRBV18 and J is TRBJ2-5, with D unclear. The material sequenced was CD4+ T cells from PBMCs. The CDR3 here is CASSPVSQETQYF. CDR3 nucleotide sequence: TGTGCCAGCTCACCCGTCAGTCAAGAGACCCAGTACTTC.